This TCR beta chain was obtained from a study of tumor-infiltrating lymphocytes in primary liver carcinoma. About the research overall: Aged between 30 and 69 years, the patients were men and women. Sample counts of productive TCRbeta reads spanned roughly 3.5 to 7.13 million; these counts were similar across tissue types.

Study-level results: Roughly 8-24% of top clones, and no more, occurred in all five tumor regions.

Starting material for RNA and DNA co-extraction consisted of roughly 19-31 mg of unsorted bulk tissue. The CDR3 spans 16 residues. The V end lost 5 bases, the J end lost 5 bases, and 19 bases lay between the germline ends. As regards this clonotype: Its antigen remains unknown.

Synthesis of TCR beta cDNA was carried out from around 540 ng total RNA with a constant-region primer. A slightly modified ARM-PCR protocol with three nested multiplex PCR rounds produced these TCR beta libraries. Investigators reported that the first two PCR rounds, at 10 to 11 cycles each, used TRBV1-TRBV30 forward primers with a C-beta reverse primer. MiXCR, run by TCRdb on the multiplex PCR reads, gives a single entry per CDR3 protein. The sample has some 100,000 distinct CDR3 sequences, around 66% seen once. Sequences were obtained from liver tumor tissue from sampling region 2. The subset here: tumor region T2, inferior pole. This clonotype was sampled from a woman aged 60 to 75 with primary liver carcinoma and hepatitis B virus infection. This chain connects TRBV12-3 or TRBV12-4 to TRBJ2-1; possible D gene TRBD2, 6 bases. The CDR3 sequence is CASSQSGTGCNNEQFF. CDR3 DNA: TGTGCCAGCAGTCAATCCGGGACTGGCTGTAACAATGAGCAGTTCTTC.